This is a list of T cell receptor beta chains from one sample in a study of identifying expanded T cells in peripheral blood. Using immunoSEQ multiplex PCR, the repertoire was profiled, and TCRdb retains in-frame clones only, with some absent. In the table there are around 130,000 clones, 75% to 90% of which are singletons. Source material: blood. These receptors came from a person between 18 and 75 years old in good health. Each CDR3 is given with its conserved first and last residue. The D gene is left open where the match is weak. A clone size is listed for some rows: how often the clone was seen (once, few, many), or a class if it is expanded.

cdr3_nt	cdr3_aa	clone_size	d_call	v_call	j_call
TGTGCCAGTAGTATAGGGGGACAGAAAGAGACCCAGTACTTC	CASSIGGQKETQYF	.	TRBD1	TRBV19	TRBJ2-5
TGTGCCAGCACCCGCCGGGGTCGAGGCTATGGCTACACCTTC	CASTRRGRGYGYTF	.	.	TRBV6-5	TRBJ1-2
TGCGCCAGCAGCCAAGATCGCGAGACCCAGTACTTC	CASSQDRETQYF	.	.	TRBV4-3	TRBJ2-5
TGTGCCAGCAGTCAGATTAACTATGGCTACACCTTC	CASSQINYGYTF	.	.	TRBV28	TRBJ1-2
TGCGCCAGCAGCTCGACACTGACCTACGAGCAGTACTTC	CASSSTLTYEQYF	once	.	TRBV5-1	TRBJ2-7
TGTGCCAGCTCCGCGGCAACTAATGAAAAACTGTTTTTT	CASSAATNEKLFF	.	.	TRBV9	TRBJ1-4
TGTGCCAGCAGCCCCCGGAGCGGGAGGGGTACCGGGGAGCTGTTTTTT	CASSPRSGRGTGELFF	few	TRBD2	TRBV28	TRBJ2-2
TGTGCCAGCAGCTTGGTTGGGCGGCGTGGCTACACCTTC	CASSLVGRRGYTF	.	.	TRBV5-5	TRBJ1-2
TGCGCCAGCAGCTTGGGACTAGCGGGCAACACCGGGGAGCTGTTTTTT	CASSLGLAGNTGELFF	.	TRBD2	TRBV5-1	TRBJ2-2
TGTGCCAGCAGTCGGACAGGGGTGAATCAGCCCCAGCATTTT	CASSRTGVNQPQHF	.	TRBD1	TRBV6-5	TRBJ1-5
TGTGCCATCAGTGCAGTCGGACTGTTTGGCTACACCTTC	CAISAVGLFGYTF	few	.	TRBV10-3	TRBJ1-2
TGTGCCAGCAGTTATGACAGTAACTATGGCTACACCTTC	CASSYDSNYGYTF	.	.	TRBV6-5	TRBJ1-2
TGCAGTGCTAGGCCGAGTGAGCAGTTCTTC	CSARPSEQFF	.	.	TRBV20-1	TRBJ2-1
TGTGCCAGCAGTTTCCTGACTAGCGGGAGCTCCTACAATGAGCAGTTCTTC	CASSFLTSGSSYNEQFF	.	TRBD2	TRBV28	TRBJ2-1
TGTGCCAGTAGTATCGGAGGGGCAGTTTATGGCTACACCTTC	CASSIGGAVYGYTF	.	.	TRBV19	TRBJ1-2
TGTGCCAGCTCACCCGGGGGCTACGAGCAGTACTTC	CASSPGGYEQYF	.	.	TRBV18	TRBJ2-7
TGTGCCAGCTCACCCTCCCTCGAAAGGAACACTGAAGCTTTCTTT	CASSPSLERNTEAFF	.	.	TRBV18	TRBJ1-1
TGTGCCAGTAGTATACAGTCTGAGGGTACGAACACTGAAGCTTTCTTT	CASSIQSEGTNTEAFF	.	.	TRBV19	TRBJ1-1
TGTGCCAGCAGCTTAAGACAGGGCTCCTATAATTCACCCCTCCACTTT	CASSLRQGSYNSPLHF	few	TRBD1	TRBV7-2	TRBJ1-6
TGTGCCAGCAGCCCCACCCGACGCTATGGCTACACCTTC	CASSPTRRYGYTF	.	.	TRBV14	TRBJ1-2
TGTGCCAGCAGCCCCGGGACTAGCGGGAGGAATGAGCAGTTCTTC	CASSPGTSGRNEQFF	.	TRBD2	TRBV5-4	TRBJ2-1
TGTGCCAGCAGTGGGTCTTTGGGGACACTCCTAGCCAAAAACATTCAGTACTTC	CASSGSLGTLLAKNIQYF	.	.	TRBV6-1	TRBJ2-4
TGTGCCAGCAGTTCATCAGGACCCCATAATGAAAAACTGTTTTTT	CASSSSGPHNEKLFF	.	.	TRBV6-5	TRBJ1-4
TGCAGCGTTGGAGACAGGGGGCTCACTGAAGCTTTCTTT	CSVGDRGLTEAFF	.	TRBD1	TRBV29-1	TRBJ1-1
TGTGCCAGCAGTTACGGGGGCAAAAACATTCAGTACTTC	CASSYGGKNIQYF	.	.	TRBV6-5	TRBJ2-4
TGTGCCAGCAGCGCCCGACAGGGGATTGCCGACTGGGGGGACAATGAGCAGTTCTTC	CASSARQGIADWGDNEQFF	.	TRBD1	TRBV9	TRBJ2-1
TGTGCCAGCAGCTTGGCACAGGGTAGGAATTCACCCCTCCACTTT	CASSLAQGRNSPLHF	few	.	TRBV5-6	TRBJ1-6
TGTGCCAGCAGTTATCGGTTTCGGGGACAGGGGATTTTCTTTGGAGAGACCCAGTACTTC	CASSYRFRGQGIFFGETQYF	.	TRBD1	TRBV6-9	TRBJ2-5
TGTGCCAGCAGCCGATTGCAGGGGTTAGAGACCCAGTACTTC	CASSRLQGLETQYF	.	.	TRBV14	TRBJ2-5
TGTGCCAGCAGCTTGGCACCGTCCTCGGGTTTCAATGAGCAGTTCTTC	CASSLAPSSGFNEQFF	.	.	TRBV5-5	TRBJ2-1
TGTGCCAGCAGCAAAACAGGGGGGATCACCTACGAGCAGTACTTC	CASSKTGGITYEQYF	once	TRBD1	TRBV7-3	TRBJ2-7
TGTGCCAGCGAACTAGCGGGTTTTCAAGAGACCCAGTACTTC	CASELAGFQETQYF	.	TRBD2	TRBV7-2	TRBJ2-5
TGTGCCAGCAGCTTGGAGGTGGGGAGGCCTAACTATGGCTACACCTTC	CASSLEVGRPNYGYTF	few	.	TRBV5-4	TRBJ1-2
TGTGCCAGCAGTTTTCGACTAGTCCCGGTGCATGAGCAGTTCTTC	CASSFRLVPVHEQFF	few	.	TRBV27	TRBJ2-1
TGTGCCAGCAGCTACAGGTCCAGGACCAAGATAGAGACCCAGTACTTC	CASSYRSRTKIETQYF	.	.	TRBV7-8	TRBJ2-5
TGCAGCGGGACAGGGTGGAACACTGAAGCTTTCTTT	CSGTGWNTEAFF	few	TRBD1	TRBV29-1	TRBJ1-1
TGTGCCAGCAGCAAAGTTGGGGTCCCATCCTATGGCTACACCTTC	CASSKVGVPSYGYTF	once	.	TRBV21-1	TRBJ1-2
TGTGCCAGCAGCGTCAGGACAGACAGCTATGGCTACACCTTC	CASSVRTDSYGYTF	.	.	TRBV7-9	TRBJ1-2
TGTGCCAGCAGCTCGACAGGGGGGACAGAGACCCAGTACTTC	CASSSTGGTETQYF	.	TRBD1	TRBV7-7	TRBJ2-5
TGTGCCAGCAGCTTTCTTCGTGAGCAGTTCTTC	CASSFLREQFF	.	.	TRBV7-9	TRBJ2-1
TGTGCCAGCAGTGAGGGACAGGGCGACACCGGGGAGCTGTTTTTT	CASSEGQGDTGELFF	.	TRBD1	TRBV6-1	TRBJ2-2
TGTGCCAGCAGTGACCCAGGGATGAGCTACACCTTC	CASSDPGMSYTF	few	.	TRBV28	TRBJ1-2
TGTGCCAGCTCACCACCCGACAGATCTAACACTGAAGCTTTCTTT	CASSPPDRSNTEAFF	.	.	TRBV18	TRBJ1-1
TGTGCCAGCTCCCTGAACACTGAAGCTTTCTTT	CASSLNTEAFF	.	.	TRBV18	TRBJ1-1
TGCGCCAGCAGGGAGATAAGTGGGACTGAAGCTTTCTTT	CASREISGTEAFF	.	.	TRBV5-1	TRBJ1-1
TGTGCCAGCAGCGGGGCGGGGGCAGCGCTTCGCTACGAGCAGTACTTC	CASSGAGAALRYEQYF	.	.	TRBV11-2	TRBJ2-7
TGTGCCAGCAGCCACTCCAGGGATTCCAAAAACATTCAGTACTTC	CASSHSRDSKNIQYF	.	.	TRBV11-2	TRBJ2-4